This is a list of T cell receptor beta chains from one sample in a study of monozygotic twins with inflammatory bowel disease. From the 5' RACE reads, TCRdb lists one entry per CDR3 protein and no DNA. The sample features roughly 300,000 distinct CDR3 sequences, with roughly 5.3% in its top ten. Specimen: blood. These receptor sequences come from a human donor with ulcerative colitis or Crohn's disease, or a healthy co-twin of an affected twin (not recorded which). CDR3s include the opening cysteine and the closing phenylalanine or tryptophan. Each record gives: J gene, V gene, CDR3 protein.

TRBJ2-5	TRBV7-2	CASSFMETQYF
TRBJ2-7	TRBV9	CASSVGVAGEQYF
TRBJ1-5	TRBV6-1	CASRAPQVQPQHF
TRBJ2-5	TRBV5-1	CASSPVRQGRETQYF
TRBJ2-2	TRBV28	CASSLFQQVGTGELFF
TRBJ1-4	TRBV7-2	CASSLVNNEKLFF
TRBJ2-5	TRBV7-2	CASSRSRETQYF
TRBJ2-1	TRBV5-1	CASSFNYNEQFF
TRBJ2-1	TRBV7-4	CASSLPSGPRQFF
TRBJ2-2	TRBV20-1	CSAWDTHTGELFF
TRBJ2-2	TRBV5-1	CASSLSGELFF
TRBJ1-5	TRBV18	CASSTGSGNQPQHF
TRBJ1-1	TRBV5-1	CASSISGVSNTEAFF
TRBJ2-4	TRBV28	CASRPSGGRSNIQYF
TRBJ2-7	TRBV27	CASSLKGTAYYEQYF
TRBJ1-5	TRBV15	CATSIVRGSNQPQHF
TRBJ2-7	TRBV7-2	CASSPREGPYEQYF
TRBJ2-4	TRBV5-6	CASCAGGNIQYF
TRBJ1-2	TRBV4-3	CASSPGTHGYGYTF
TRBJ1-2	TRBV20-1	CSARRTGNPYGYTF
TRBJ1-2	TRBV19	CASTAGTRVSYGYTF
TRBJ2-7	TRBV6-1	CASTKGQGSSYEQYF
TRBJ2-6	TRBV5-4	CASSRTTGSGANVLTF
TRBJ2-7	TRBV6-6	CASSYRQFEQYF
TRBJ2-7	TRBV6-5	CASSTFPGSGVSYEQYF
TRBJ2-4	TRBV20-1	CSAPFESGLQYF
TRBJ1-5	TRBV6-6	CASRPPREVAPQHF
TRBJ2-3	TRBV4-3	CASSRDPGGSDTQYF
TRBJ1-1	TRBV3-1	CASSLPPAEAFF
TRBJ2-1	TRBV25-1	CASSEYLDSYNEQFF
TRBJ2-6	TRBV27	CASSLDGSGANVLTF
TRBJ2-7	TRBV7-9	CASSFVMDEQYF
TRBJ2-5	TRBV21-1	CASSKVWGEETQYF
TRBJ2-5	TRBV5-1	CASSLSPGSETQYF
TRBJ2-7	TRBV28	CASSSTHSNEQYF
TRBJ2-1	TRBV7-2	CASSLAVGPRGEQFF
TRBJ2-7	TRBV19	CASSASGGPSYEQYF
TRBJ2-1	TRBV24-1	CATSVSDEQFF
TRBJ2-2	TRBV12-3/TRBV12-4	CASLPYTGATGELFF
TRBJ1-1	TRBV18	CASSPIETGVTEAFF
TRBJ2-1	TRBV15	CATSRVQGGVYEQFF
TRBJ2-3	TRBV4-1	CASSQGLAGTDTQYF
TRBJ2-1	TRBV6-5	CASSYSKAGTFYEQFF
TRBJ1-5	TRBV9	CASSAGQDGQPQHF